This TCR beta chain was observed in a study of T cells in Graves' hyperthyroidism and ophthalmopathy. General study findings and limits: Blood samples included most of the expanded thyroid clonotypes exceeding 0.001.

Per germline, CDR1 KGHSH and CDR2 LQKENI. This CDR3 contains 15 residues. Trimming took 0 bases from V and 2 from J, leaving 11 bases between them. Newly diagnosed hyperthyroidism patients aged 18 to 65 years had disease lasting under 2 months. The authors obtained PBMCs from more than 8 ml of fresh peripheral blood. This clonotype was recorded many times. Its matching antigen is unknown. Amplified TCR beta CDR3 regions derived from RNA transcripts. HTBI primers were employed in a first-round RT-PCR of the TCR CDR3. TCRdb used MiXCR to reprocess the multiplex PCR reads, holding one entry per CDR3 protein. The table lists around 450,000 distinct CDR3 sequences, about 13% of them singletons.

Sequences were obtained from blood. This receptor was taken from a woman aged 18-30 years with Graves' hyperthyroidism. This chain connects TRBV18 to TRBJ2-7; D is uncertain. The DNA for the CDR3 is TGTGCCAGCTCACCACCGAGTGCGTCCCCCTACGAGCAGTACTTC. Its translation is CASSPPSASPYEQYF.